This paragraph covers one T cell receptor (beta chain) sequence. Its specificity is unknown. This sample is drawn from a study of cytomegalovirus exposure and HLA in healthy donors. Overall study results and limits: Some segments of the V type, notably TRBV6-2 and TRBV6-3, were excluded as indistinguishable. Rarity characterized most TCR sequences, yet some public TCRs appeared in many donors.

This CDR3 is 14 amino acids long. The junction had 6 bases not matched to a gene; V was cut back by 4 bases and J by 4 bases. Per the germline V gene, CDR1 is MNHNY and CDR2 is SVGAGI (reference sequence). In the PCR, 60 Vbeta and 13 Jbeta primers were used. Libraries were prepared by immunoSEQ multiplex PCR; TCRdb keeps only in-frame clonotypes and omits some of them. Among about 90,000 clones listed, about 62% were seen once. This clonotype was sampled from a man younger than 45 in good health and CMV-seronegative. The sequenced sample consisted of PBMCs. V usage is TRBV6-6 and J usage is TRBJ2-7, with 8 bases matching TRBD1. Written as DNA, the CDR3 is TGTGCCAGCAGTTTTAGACAGGGGATTTACGAGCAGTACTTC. Protein: CASSFRQGIYEQYF.